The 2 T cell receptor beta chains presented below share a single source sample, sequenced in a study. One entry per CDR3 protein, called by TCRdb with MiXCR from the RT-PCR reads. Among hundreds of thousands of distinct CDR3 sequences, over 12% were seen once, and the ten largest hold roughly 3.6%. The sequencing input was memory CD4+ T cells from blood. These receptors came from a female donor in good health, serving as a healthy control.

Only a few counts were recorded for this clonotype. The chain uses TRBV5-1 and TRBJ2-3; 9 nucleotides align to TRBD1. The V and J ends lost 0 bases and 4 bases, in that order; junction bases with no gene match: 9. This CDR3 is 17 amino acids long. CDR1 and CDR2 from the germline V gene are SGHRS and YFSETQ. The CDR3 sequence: CASSLGATGGSADTQYF. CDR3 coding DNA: TGCGCCAGCAGCTTGGGAGCAACAGGGGGCTCGGCAGATACGCAGTATTTT.

This CDR3 is CASSRAGAGTGELFF. In DNA, the CDR3 is TGCGCCAGCAGCAGGGCAGGGGCGGGAACCGGGGAGCTGTTTTTT. The chain links TRBV5-1 to TRBJ2-2; D is perhaps TRBD1 or TRBD2 (6 bases each). CDR1 SGHRS and CDR2 YFSETQ come from the germline V gene. The germline V and J ends were trimmed by 4 bases and 5 bases, with 15 bases remaining between them. The CDR3 runs to 15 residues.